The TCR beta chain under discussion was sequenced for a study of T cell responses to AZD1222 COVID-19 vaccine. About the study: Recipients boosted at about 4 weeks or about 12 weeks are pooled.

The protocol was immunoSEQ multiplex PCR, while the TCRdb copy is restricted to in-frame clones and leaves out a portion. The sample includes 90,000 to 100,000 clones, around 90% seen only once; the top ten take around 3.1%. This CDR3 comprises 15 residues. The germline gives CDR1 LGHNA, CDR2 YNFKEQ. The V and J ends lost 0 bases and 8 bases, in that order; junction bases with no gene match: 8. The sequencing used peripheral blood, collected on day 0 of AZD1222 vaccination. This chain connects TRBV4-2 to TRBJ1-2; 8 positions match TRBD1. The sequence derives from an adult in good health. DNA for the CDR3: TGTGCCAGCAGCCAAGAATTAGGACAGGGTGGAGGCTACACCTTC. This sequence encodes CASSQELGQGGGYTF.